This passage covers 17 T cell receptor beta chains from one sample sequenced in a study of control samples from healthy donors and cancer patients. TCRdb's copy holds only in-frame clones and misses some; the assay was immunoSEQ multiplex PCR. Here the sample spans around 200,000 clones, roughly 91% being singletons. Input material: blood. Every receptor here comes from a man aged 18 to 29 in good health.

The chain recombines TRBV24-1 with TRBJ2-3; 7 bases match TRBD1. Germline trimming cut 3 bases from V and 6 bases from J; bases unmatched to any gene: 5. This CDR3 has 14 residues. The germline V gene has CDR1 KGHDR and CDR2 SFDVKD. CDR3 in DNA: TGTGCCACCAGTGATCGCTTGACAGGGGATACGCAGTATTTT. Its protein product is CATSDRLTGDTQYF.

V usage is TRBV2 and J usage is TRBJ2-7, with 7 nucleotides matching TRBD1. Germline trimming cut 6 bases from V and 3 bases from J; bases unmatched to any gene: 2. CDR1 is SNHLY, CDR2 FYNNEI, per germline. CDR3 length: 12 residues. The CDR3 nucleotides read TGTGCCAGCAGCGGGACAGACTACGAGCAGTACTTC. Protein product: CASSGTDYEQYF.

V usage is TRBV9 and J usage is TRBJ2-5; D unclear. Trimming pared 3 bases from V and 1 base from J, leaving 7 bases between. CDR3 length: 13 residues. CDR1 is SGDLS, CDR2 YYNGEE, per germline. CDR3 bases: TGTGCCAGCAGCGCCCCGGGCCAAGAGACCCAGTACTTC. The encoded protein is CASSAPGQETQYF.

CDR3 nucleotide sequence: TGTGCCAGCAGCGGCCGTGGTGAGACCCAGTACTTC. Translation: CASSGRGETQYF. The rearrangement uses TRBV11-2 and TRBJ2-5; D gene uncertain. Germline lookup yields CDR1 SGHAT and CDR2 FQNNGV. V gave up 5 bases and J gave up 5 bases, with 9 bases separating them. The CDR3 has 12 amino acids.

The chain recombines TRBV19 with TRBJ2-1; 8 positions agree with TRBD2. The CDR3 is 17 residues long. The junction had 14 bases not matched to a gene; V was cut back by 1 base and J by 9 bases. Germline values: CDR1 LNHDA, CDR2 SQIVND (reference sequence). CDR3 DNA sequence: TGTGCCAGTAGTATAGCCCCTGGCGGGACTAGATCGCGTGAGCAGTTCTTC. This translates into CASSIAPGGTRSREQFF.

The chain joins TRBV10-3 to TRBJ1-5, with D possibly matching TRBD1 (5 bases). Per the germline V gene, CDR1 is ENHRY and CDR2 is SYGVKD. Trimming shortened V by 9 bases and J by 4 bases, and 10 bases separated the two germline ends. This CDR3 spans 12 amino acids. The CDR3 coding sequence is TGTGCCATTCGGGGGGAGAATCAGCCCCAGCATTTT. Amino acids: CAIRGENQPQHF.

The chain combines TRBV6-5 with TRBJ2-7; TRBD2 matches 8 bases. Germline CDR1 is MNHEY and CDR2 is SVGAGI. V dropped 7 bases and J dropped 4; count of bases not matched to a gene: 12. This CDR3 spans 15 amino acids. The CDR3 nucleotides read TGTGCCAGCAAGTTGATGGCGGGGGGATTATACGAGCAGTACTTC. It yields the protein CASKLMAGGLYEQYF.

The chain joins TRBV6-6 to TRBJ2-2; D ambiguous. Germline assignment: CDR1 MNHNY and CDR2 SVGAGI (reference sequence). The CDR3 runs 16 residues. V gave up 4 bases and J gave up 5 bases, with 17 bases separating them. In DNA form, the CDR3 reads TGTGCCAGCAGTTCGGACCTAGGTACCGGAACCGGGGAGCTGTTTTTT. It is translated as CASSSDLGTGTGELFF.

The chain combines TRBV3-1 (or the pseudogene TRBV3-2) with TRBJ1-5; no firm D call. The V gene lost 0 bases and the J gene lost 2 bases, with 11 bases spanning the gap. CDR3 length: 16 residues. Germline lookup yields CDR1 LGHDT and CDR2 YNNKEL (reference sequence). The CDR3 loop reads CASSQEFRIGNQPQHF. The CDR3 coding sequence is TGTGCCAGCAGCCAAGAATTCCGGATAGGCAATCAGCCCCAGCATTTT.

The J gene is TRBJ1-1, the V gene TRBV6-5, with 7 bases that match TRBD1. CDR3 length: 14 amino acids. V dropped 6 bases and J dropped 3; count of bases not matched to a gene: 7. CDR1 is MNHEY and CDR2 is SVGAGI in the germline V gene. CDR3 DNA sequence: TGTGCCAGCAGACGAGAGACAGGGTACACTGAAGCTTTCTTT. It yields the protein CASRRETGYTEAFF.

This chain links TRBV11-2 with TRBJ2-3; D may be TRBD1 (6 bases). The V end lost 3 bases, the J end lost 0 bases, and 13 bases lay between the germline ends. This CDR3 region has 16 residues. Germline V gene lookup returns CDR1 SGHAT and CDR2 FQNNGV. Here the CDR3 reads CASSLGAFQSTDTQYF. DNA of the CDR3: TGTGCCAGCAGCTTGGGGGCGTTTCAGAGCACAGATACGCAGTATTTT.

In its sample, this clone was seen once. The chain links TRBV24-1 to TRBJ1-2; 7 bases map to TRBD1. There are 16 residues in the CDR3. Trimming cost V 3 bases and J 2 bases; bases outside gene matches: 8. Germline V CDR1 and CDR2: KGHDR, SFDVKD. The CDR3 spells CATSDDTGTENYGYTF. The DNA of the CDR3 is TGTGCCACCAGTGATGATACCGGGACAGAAAACTATGGCTACACCTTC.

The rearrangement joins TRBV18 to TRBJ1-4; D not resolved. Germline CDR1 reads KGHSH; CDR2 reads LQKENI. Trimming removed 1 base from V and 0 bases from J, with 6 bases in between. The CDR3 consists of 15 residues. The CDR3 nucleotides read TGTGCCAGCTCACCACAGGCAACAACTAATGAAAAACTGTTTTTT. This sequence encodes CASSPQATTNEKLFF.

Here the CDR3 reads CASSRTSGGAGEQYF. CDR3 nucleotides: TGTGCCAGTAGCAGGACTAGCGGGGGGGCAGGAGAGCAGTACTTC. The genes are TRBV19 and TRBJ2-7; the match to TRBD2 covers 15 bases. CDR1 and CDR2 (germline): LNHDA, SQIVND (reference sequence). V dropped 6 bases and J dropped 7; count of bases not matched to a gene: 7. The CDR3 has 15 amino acids.

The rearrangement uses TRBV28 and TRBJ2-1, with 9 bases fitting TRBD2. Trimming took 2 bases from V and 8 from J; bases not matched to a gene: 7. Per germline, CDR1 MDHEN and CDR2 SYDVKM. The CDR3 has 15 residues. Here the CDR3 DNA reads TGTGCCAGCAGTTTACGGCGGGGGGGCGGGGATGAGCAGTTCTTC. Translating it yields CASSLRRGGGDEQFF.

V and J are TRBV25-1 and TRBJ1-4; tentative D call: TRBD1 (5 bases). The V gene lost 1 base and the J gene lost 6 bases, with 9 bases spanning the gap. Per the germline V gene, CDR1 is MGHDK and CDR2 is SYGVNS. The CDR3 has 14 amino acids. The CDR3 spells CASSEFGTDEKLFF. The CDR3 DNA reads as TGTGCCAGCAGTGAATTTGGGACGGATGAAAAACTGTTTTTT.

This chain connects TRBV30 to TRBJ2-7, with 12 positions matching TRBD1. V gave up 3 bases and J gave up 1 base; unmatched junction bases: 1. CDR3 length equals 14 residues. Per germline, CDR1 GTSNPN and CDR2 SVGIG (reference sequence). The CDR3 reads CAWRGQGASYEQYF. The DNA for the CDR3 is TGTGCCTGGAGGGGACAGGGGGCTTCCTACGAGCAGTACTTC.